The T cell receptor (beta chain) under discussion was sequenced for a study of CD8+CD57+ T cells in acquired aplastic anemia. Study-level results: Patients and controls had CD8+ Simpson's diversity values that were not significantly distinct. Patients and controls were found to share approximately 31 CD8+ CDR3 sequences.

A remark on this clonotype: Its antigen is currently unknown.

The V and J ends lost 4 bases and 6 bases, in that order; junction bases with no gene match: 4. CDR1 is SGHRS and CDR2 is YFSETQ in the germline V gene. The CDR3 loop spans 13 amino acids. Genomic DNA served as template for TCR beta VDJ and CDR3 profiling. TCRdb processed the reads anew with MiXCR; each CDR3 protein has one entry. The sample includes around 200,000 distinct CDR3 sequences, approximately 60% of them seen just once. Whoever was chosen for sequencing had shown CD8+CD57+ cell expansion by flow cytometry. None of the patients had been given any therapy when their blood was sampled. This receptor was identified in a human donor with aplastic anemia. Specimen: sorted CD4+, CD8+, or CD8+CD57+ T cells (not recorded which) from PBMCs. The chain employs TRBV5-1 and TRBJ2-7; 10 nucleotides line up with TRBD1. CDR3 DNA sequence: TGCGCCAGCAGCCCCGGGACAGGGGCCGAGCAGTACTTC. This encodes CASSPGTGAEQYF.